One sample yielded the 24 T cell receptor beta chains listed below, sequenced in a study of early T cells in non-severe SARS-CoV-2 infection. TCRdb used MiXCR to reprocess the 5' RACE reads, holding one entry per CDR3 protein. In the table there are tens of thousands of distinct CDR3 sequences, approximately 4.5% of which are singletons. The sequencing input was whole blood. These receptors were collected from an adult who was a healthcare worker with PCR-confirmed SARS-CoV-2 infection or an uninfected control (not recorded which).

At least ten counts were recorded for this clonotype. V usage is TRBV7-6 and J usage is TRBJ2-7; TRBD1 is a possible D gene (6 bases). The germline V and J ends were trimmed by 5 bases and 4 bases, with 12 bases remaining between them. Per the germline V gene, CDR1 is SGHVS and CDR2 is FNYEAQ. The CDR3 has 13 residues. The CDR3 reads CASSPGGAYEQYF. In nucleotides, the CDR3 is TGTGCCAGCAGCCCTGGGGGCGCGTACGAGCAGTACTTC.

This clonotype was counted many times. The chain joins TRBV5-1 to TRBJ1-1; no clear D. Trimming shortened V by 3 bases and J by 7 bases, and 10 bases separated the two germline ends. This CDR3 has 12 amino acids. Per the germline V gene, CDR1 is SGHRS and CDR2 is YFSETQ. CDR3 coding DNA: TGCGCCAGCAGCTCGGGCGCGGATGAAGCTTTCTTT. It codes for CASSSGADEAFF.

This clonotype appeared a few times. Here the CDR3 DNA reads TGTGCCAGCAGTTTAACAGGACATCCGAGCGACCACGAGCAGTACTTC. It encodes CASSLTGHPSDHEQYF. The rearrangement links TRBV9 to TRBJ2-7; the D gene is possibly TRBD1 (5 bases). The V gene lost 5 bases and the J gene lost 5 bases, with 23 bases spanning the gap. The CDR3 length is 16 residues. CDR1 and CDR2 from the germline V gene are SGDLS and YYNGEE.

This clonotype was detected many times. J is TRBJ2-2 and V is TRBV2; D is unclear. The germline V gene encodes CDR1 SNHLY and CDR2 FYNNEI. The CDR3 runs to 13 residues. Trimming took off 4 bases at V and 2 bases at J, with 5 bases between the two ends. The DNA of the CDR3 is TGTGCCAGCAGTGTGGACAACACCGGGGAGCTGTTTTTT. Amino acid sequence: CASSVDNTGELFF. The full variable domain, its missing parts supplied by reference TRBV2 and TRBJ2-2, is EPEVTQTPSHQVTQMGQEVILRCVPISNHLYFYWYRQILGQKVEFLVSFYNNEISEKSEIFDDQFSVERPDGSNFTLKIRSTKLEDSAMYFCASSVDNTGELFFGEGSRLTVL.

The sample holds a few counts of this clonotype. The rearrangement links TRBV5-4 to TRBJ1-4; 7 bases agree with TRBD1. Germline-derived CDR1 and CDR2 are SGHNT and YYREEE (reference sequence). The length of the CDR3 is 16 residues. Trimming cost V 3 bases and J 5 bases; bases outside gene matches: 10. The CDR3 loop reads CASSSTRDRGNEKLFF. Here the CDR3 DNA reads TGTGCCAGCAGCTCCACCCGGGACAGAGGGAATGAAAAACTGTTTTTT.

This clonotype came up many times. The rearrangement uses TRBV29-1 and TRBJ2-1; possibly TRBD2 for D (6 bases). CDR1 SQVTM and CDR2 ANQGSEA come from the germline V gene. The ends were cut back, 7 bases at V and 6 bases at J, with 19 bases in the middle. The CDR3 extends over 14 amino acids. Here the CDR3 DNA reads TGCAGCGCTGTTTGGGGAGGCGGGTTCAATGAGCAGTTCTTC. Its translation is CSAVWGGGFNEQFF.

This clonotype has ten or more counts. This rearrangement joins TRBV5-1 to TRBJ2-1, with TRBD2 matching 9 bases. From germline, CDR1 is SGHRS and CDR2 YFSETQ. With 4 bases clipped from V and 3 bases from J, the junction kept 8 bases outside the gene matches. This CDR3 spans 16 amino acids. CDR3 sequence (DNA): TGCGCCAGCAGCGGTACTAGCGGGCCGAACTACAATGAGCAGTTCTTC. Amino acid sequence: CASSGTSGPNYNEQFF.

The V gene is TRBV20-1, the J gene TRBJ2-3, with 7 bases matching TRBD2. The CDR3 spans 15 residues. The junction had 5 bases not matched to a gene; V was cut back by 1 base and J by 1 base. CDR1 and CDR2 from the germline V gene are DFQATT and SNEGSKA (reference sequence). CDR3: CSARVRGSGTDTQYF. In DNA form, the CDR3 reads TGCAGTGCTAGAGTCCGCGGGAGCGGCACAGATACGCAGTATTTT.

The sample holds many counts of this clonotype. The chain combines TRBV18 with TRBJ1-1; maybe TRBD1 (6 bases). Germline V lookup: CDR1 KGHSH, CDR2 LQKENI. This CDR3 comprises 15 residues. Trimming shortened V by 2 bases and J by 3 bases, and 13 bases separated the two germline ends. Here the CDR3 reads CASSPIQGLDTEAFF. The CDR3 bases are TGTGCCAGCTCACCAATACAGGGATTGGACACTGAAGCTTTCTTT.

This clonotype has a count of ten or more. The chain combines TRBV29-1 with TRBJ2-5; D call uncertain. From germline, CDR1 is SQVTM and CDR2 ANQGSEA. The CDR3 length is 13 residues. Trimming left V 6 bases short and J 4 bases short, with 15 bases between. The CDR3 region is CSVRVISSETQYF. CDR3 nucleotide sequence: TGCAGCGTAAGGGTAATATCGTCAGAGACCCAGTACTTC.

The table lists this clonotype with many counts. The chain employs TRBV5-1 and TRBJ1-1; unclear D gene. This CDR3 comprises 13 residues. V was shortened by 2 bases and J by 6 bases, with 11 bases between the two germline ends. Germline V gene lookup returns CDR1 SGHRS and CDR2 YFSETQ. DNA of the CDR3: TGCGCCAGCAGCTTCGAGGAACGGGCTGAAGCTTTCTTT. The encoded protein is CASSFEERAEAFF.

This clonotype has at least ten counts. This chain connects TRBV29-1 to TRBJ2-3; 9 bases fit TRBD2. The germline gives CDR1 SQVTM, CDR2 ANQGSEA. The CDR3 totals 14 residues. Losses at the gene ends were 4 bases for V and 2 bases for J; bases not matched to a gene: 4. The CDR3 coding sequence is TGCAGCGTTGCACTAGCGGGCCCCACAGATACGCAGTATTTT. Amino acids: CSVALAGPTDTQYF.

This clonotype was counted ten times or more. V gene TRBV5-1 combines with J gene TRBJ2-3, with D perhaps matching TRBD1 or TRBD2 (5 bases each). Germline CDR1 reads SGHRS; CDR2 reads YFSETQ. V was clipped by 2 bases and J by 1 base, with 8 bases between them. The CDR3 is made up of 14 amino acids. The DNA of the CDR3 is TGCGCCAGCAGCTTCGGGACCGGCACAGATACGCAGTATTTT. Its protein is CASSFGTGTDTQYF.

The chain combines TRBV28 with TRBJ1-2; TRBD1 might be the D (5 bases). CDR3 size: 12 residues. Germline loops: CDR1 MDHEN, CDR2 SYDVKM. Trimming took 4 bases from V and 8 from J, leaving 11 bases between them. The CDR3, as DNA: TGTGCCAGCAGTTCCCCCGACAGAGGCTACACCTTC. Protein: CASSSPDRGYTF.

This clonotype was detected ten times or more. This chain joins TRBV4-3 and TRBJ1-2, with 7 bases matching TRBD1. CDR1 is LGHNA and CDR2 is YSLEER in the germline V gene. After removal of 1 base from V and 3 bases from J, the junction contained 2 bases not matched to a gene. The CDR3 is 14 amino acids. For the CDR3, the DNA is TGCGCCAGCAGCCAAGCGGGACAGCACTATGGCTACACCTTC. Its protein product is CASSQAGQHYGYTF.

This clonotype was observed a few times. V is TRBV27 and J is TRBJ2-5; 7 bases agree with TRBD1. The germline V gene encodes CDR1 MNHEY and CDR2 SMNVEV (reference sequence). This CDR3 region has 15 residues. Trimming cost V 6 bases and J 2 bases; bases outside gene matches: 9. CDR3 loop: CASSPSGTAQETQYF. Here the CDR3 DNA reads TGTGCCAGCAGCCCCTCCGGGACAGCACAAGAGACCCAGTACTTC.

This clonotype has ten or more counts. The chain employs TRBV29-1 and TRBJ2-3, with TRBD1 identical over 7 bases. J was trimmed by 2 bases and V by 5 bases; bases with no gene match: 7. The CDR3 loop spans 14 amino acids. Germline V CDR1 and CDR2: SQVTM, ANQGSEA. The CDR3 region is CSVFGGQYTDTQYF. CDR3 DNA sequence: TGCAGCGTTTTTGGGGGACAGTACACAGATACGCAGTATTTT.

About this clonotype: This may be a read error: a much more frequent sequence differs by one nucleotide. The CDR3 here is CASSQSGTEVYGYAF. In DNA form, the CDR3 reads TGTGCCAGCAGCCAATCCGGGACAGAAGTCTATGGCTACGCCTTC. The rearrangement links TRBV7-9 to TRBJ1-2; 7 nucleotides agree with TRBD1. This CDR3 comprises 15 residues. Per germline, CDR1 SEHNR and CDR2 FQNEAQ (reference sequence).

The V gene is TRBV11-2, the J gene TRBJ1-6; D gene ambiguous. CDR3 size: 15 residues. V lost 5 bases and J lost 4, with 12 bases in between. Germline lookup yields CDR1 SGHAT and CDR2 FQNNGV. The CDR3, as DNA: TGTGCCAGCAGCCCGGAAGACACTTATAATTCACCCCTCCACTTT. As protein: CASSPEDTYNSPLHF.

Ten or more counts support this clonotype. One end of the junction varies from germline; a read error may be responsible. The V gene is TRBV4-3, the J gene TRBJ2-1; TRBD2 might be the D (5 bases). CDR1 LGHNA and CDR2 YSLEER come from the germline V gene. This CDR3 contains 16 residues. CDR3 nucleotide sequence: TGCGCCAGCAGCCAAGATCGGGTAGGAGGCTACGATGAGCAGTTCTTC. Translated, it gives CASSQDRVGGYDEQFF.

This clonotype was recorded at least ten times. This rearrangement joins TRBV3-1 to TRBJ2-7; possibly TRBD2 for D (5 bases). The CDR3 is 16 residues long. Looked up from germline, CDR1 is LGHDT and CDR2 is YNNKEL (reference sequence). V was cut by 1 base and J by 1 base, with 14 bases left in between. In nucleotides, the CDR3 is TGTGCCAGCAGCCAAGGCAATCCAGCGGAGTCCTACGAGCAGTACTTC. It translates to CASSQGNPAESYEQYF.

This clonotype was seen repeatedly, ten times or more. The chain links TRBV7-2 to TRBJ1-2; 8 bases line up with TRBD1. In germline, CDR1 is SGHTA, CDR2 FQGNSA. CDR3 length equals 14 residues. The V segment lost 2 bases and the J segment 5 bases; nucleotides outside the gene matches: 4. The CDR3 here is CASSLLRQGYGYTF. The CDR3 bases are TGTGCCAGCAGCTTATTAAGACAGGGGTATGGCTACACCTTC.

This clonotype has at least ten counts. The V gene is TRBV4-2, the J gene TRBJ2-7; 9 nucleotides align to TRBD2. The germline V gene has CDR1 LGHNA and CDR2 YNFKEQ. The CDR3 is 17 residues long. Trimming at V came to 0 bases and at J to 0 bases, leaving 6 bases not matched to a gene. This CDR3 reads CASSQETLAGTSYEQYF. CDR3 nucleotide sequence: TGTGCCAGCAGCCAAGAGACCCTAGCGGGGACCTCCTACGAGCAGTACTTC.

This clonotype has more than one count but fewer than ten. The rearrangement links TRBV4-2 to TRBJ2-1; TRBD2 aligns across 10 bases. This CDR3 is built from 16 residues. Germline V lookup: CDR1 LGHNA, CDR2 YNFKEQ. After removal of 0 bases from V and 8 bases from J, the junction contained 7 bases not matched to a gene. The CDR3 region is CASSQEASGSLDEQFF. DNA of the CDR3: TGTGCCAGCAGCCAAGAAGCTAGCGGGAGTTTAGATGAGCAGTTCTTC.